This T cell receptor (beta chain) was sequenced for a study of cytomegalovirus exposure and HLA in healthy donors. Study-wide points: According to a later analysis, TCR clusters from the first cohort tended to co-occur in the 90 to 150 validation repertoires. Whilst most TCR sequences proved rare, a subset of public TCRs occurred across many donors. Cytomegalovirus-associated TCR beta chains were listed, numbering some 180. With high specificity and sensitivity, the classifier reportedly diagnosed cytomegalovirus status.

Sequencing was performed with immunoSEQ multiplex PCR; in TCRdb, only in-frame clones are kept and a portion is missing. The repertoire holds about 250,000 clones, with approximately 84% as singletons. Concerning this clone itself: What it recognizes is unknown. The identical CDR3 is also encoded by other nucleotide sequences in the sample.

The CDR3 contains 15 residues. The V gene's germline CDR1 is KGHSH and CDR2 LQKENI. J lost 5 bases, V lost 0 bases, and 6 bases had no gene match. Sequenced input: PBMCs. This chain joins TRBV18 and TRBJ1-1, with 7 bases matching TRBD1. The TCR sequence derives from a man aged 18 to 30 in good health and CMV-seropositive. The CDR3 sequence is CASSPPNRGGTEAFF. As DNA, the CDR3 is TGTGCCAGCTCACCACCCAACAGGGGTGGGACTGAAGCTTTCTTT.